This TCR beta chain was found in a study of neurological immune-mediated disorders. The trim removed 7 bases at V and 4 bases at J, leaving 6 bases unmatched. CDR3 length: 13 amino acids. Germline V CDR1 and CDR2: WSHSY, SAAADI. Whole-study findings and limits: Phylogenetic grouping assigned the repertoires of 18 of 34 multiple sclerosis patients to one related-CDR3 cluster, which constitutes a possible signature.

In each sequencing run, over 170 million TCR-beta sequences were generated from 15-18 subjects. TCRdb fed the 5' RACE reads into MiXCR, producing one record per CDR3 protein. The sample has about 80,000 distinct CDR3 sequences, almost 6% seen once. Ten or more counts support this clonotype. What it binds is not known. Sample time point: longitudinal time-point 2. The unsorted libraries were made from 2 million PBMCs kept at -80 C. The chain combines TRBV10-2 with TRBJ1-1, with TRBD1 identical over 7 bases. This TCR derives from a woman aged 60-75 years with multiple sclerosis. The sequencing input was PBMCs. The CDR3 is CASNSQGSTEAFF. CDR3 DNA sequence: TGCGCCAGCAATTCACAGGGGTCCACTGAAGCTTTCTTT.